This record concerns one T cell receptor beta chain sequence. What it binds is not known. The J segment lost 2 bases and the V segment lost 2 bases, leaving 5 bases of the junction unmatched. Germline CDR1 and CDR2: LNHDA and SQIVND (reference sequence). The length of the CDR3 is 16 residues. This entry belongs to a study of blood T cells in healthy people across ages. Findings and caveats of the study: Significant beta diversity loss was already apparent by age 40, declining roughly linearly.

The second PCR ran about 6 to 12 cycles with a sample-barcoded 5' primer and J-beta primers. TCRdb recomputed calls from the 5' RACE reads with MiXCR, one row per CDR3 protein. This table has 700,000 to 950,000 distinct CDR3 sequences, about 42% appearing once. Sample: blood. This TCR came from a woman aged 55-75 years in good health. The chain combines TRBV19 with TRBJ2-1; TRBD2 agrees at 8 bases. CDR3 coding DNA: TGTGCCAGTAGTATACCGAGCGGGAGTACCTACAATGAGCAGTTCTTC. This gives the protein CASSIPSGSTYNEQFF.